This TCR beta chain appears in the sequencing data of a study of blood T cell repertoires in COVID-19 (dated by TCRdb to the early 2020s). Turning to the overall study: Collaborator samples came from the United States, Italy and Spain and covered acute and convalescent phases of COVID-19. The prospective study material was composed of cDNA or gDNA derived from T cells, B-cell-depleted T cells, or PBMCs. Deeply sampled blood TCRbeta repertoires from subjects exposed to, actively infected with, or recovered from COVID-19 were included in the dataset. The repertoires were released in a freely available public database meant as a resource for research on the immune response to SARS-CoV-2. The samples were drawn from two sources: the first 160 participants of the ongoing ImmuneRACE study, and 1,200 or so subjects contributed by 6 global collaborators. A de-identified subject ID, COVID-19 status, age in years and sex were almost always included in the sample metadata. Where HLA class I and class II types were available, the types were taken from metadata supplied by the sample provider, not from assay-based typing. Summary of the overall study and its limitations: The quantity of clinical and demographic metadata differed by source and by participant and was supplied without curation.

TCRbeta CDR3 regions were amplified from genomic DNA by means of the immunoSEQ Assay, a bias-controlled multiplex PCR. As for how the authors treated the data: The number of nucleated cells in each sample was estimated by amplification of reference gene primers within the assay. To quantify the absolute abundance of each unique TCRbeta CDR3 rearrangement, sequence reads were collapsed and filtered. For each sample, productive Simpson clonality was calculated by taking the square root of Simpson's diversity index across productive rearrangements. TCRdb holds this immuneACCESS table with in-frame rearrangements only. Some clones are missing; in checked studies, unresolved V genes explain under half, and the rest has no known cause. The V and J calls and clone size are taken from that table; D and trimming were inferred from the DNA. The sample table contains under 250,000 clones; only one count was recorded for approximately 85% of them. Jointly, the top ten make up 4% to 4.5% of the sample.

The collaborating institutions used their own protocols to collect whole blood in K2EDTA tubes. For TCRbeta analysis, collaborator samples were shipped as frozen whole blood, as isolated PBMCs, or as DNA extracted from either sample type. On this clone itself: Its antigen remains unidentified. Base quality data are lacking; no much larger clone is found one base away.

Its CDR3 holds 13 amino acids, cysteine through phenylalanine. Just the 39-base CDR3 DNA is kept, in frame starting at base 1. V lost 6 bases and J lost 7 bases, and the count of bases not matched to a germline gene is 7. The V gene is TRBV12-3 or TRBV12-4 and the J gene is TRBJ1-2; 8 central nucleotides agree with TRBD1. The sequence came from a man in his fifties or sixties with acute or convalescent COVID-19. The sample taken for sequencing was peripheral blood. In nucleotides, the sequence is TGTGCCAGCAGAGAACAGGGGGGAGGTGGCTACACCTTC. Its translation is CASREQGGGGYTF.